This T cell receptor (beta chain) emerged from a study of cytomegalovirus exposure and HLA in healthy donors. Points from the study as a whole: A later analysis reported that several of the most significant clusters appeared to be linked to common viral pathogens, among them Epstein-Barr virus.

This clone has a handful of counts. Its specificity is not known. Trimming shortened V by 5 bases and J by 7 bases, and 18 bases separated the two germline ends. Germline-derived CDR1 and CDR2 are SGHTA and FQGNSA. CDR3 length equals 15 residues. The study ran its PCR with 60 Vbeta and 13 Jbeta primers. The protocol was immunoSEQ multiplex PCR, while the TCRdb copy is restricted to in-frame clones and leaves out a portion. The sample shows around 190,000 clones, 79% of them seen only once. The TCR comes from a woman aged 30 to 39 in good health and CMV-seropositive. The chain couples TRBV7-2 to TRBJ2-1, with a tentative D call TRBD1 (6 bases). The sequenced sample consisted of PBMCs. CDR3 bases: TGTGCCAGCAGCGTAGGCATTCTAGGGGGAAATGAGCAGTTCTTC. Protein: CASSVGILGGNEQFF.